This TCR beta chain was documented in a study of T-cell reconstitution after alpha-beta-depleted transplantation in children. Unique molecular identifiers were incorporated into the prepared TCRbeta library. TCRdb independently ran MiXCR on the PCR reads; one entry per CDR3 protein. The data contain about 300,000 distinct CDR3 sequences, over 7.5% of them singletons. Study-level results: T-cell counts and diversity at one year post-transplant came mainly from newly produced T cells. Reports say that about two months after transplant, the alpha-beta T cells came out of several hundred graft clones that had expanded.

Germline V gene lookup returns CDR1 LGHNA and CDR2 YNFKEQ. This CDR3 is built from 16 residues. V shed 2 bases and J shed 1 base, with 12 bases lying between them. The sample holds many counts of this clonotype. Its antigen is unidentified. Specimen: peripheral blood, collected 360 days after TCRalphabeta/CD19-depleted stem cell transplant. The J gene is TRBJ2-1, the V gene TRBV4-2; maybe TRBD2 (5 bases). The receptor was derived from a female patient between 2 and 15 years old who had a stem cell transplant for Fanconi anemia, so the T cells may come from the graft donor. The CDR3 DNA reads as TGTGCCAGCAGCCAAAACCAAGCGGAGTCCTACAATGAGCAGTTCTTC. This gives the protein CASSQNQAESYNEQFF.